Listed below are T cell receptor beta chains from one sample, sequenced in a study of T cell responses to AZD1222 COVID-19 vaccine. Here immunoSEQ multiplex PCR was the method, and the copy in TCRdb shows in-frame clones only, minus some. This table holds 50,000 to 70,000 clones, around 85% found once. Sample: peripheral blood, taken on day 0 of MenACWY control vaccination. These receptors came from an adult in good health. Each CDR3 is given with its conserved first and last residue. A D gene is named only where the DNA matches it firmly. Clone sizes are given selectively: once, few, many, or a class where the clone is expanded.

TRBV29-1,TRBJ2-7,TRBD2,-,CSVGRTSASYEQYF,TGCAGCGTGGGTAGGACTAGCGCCTCCTACGAGCAGTACTTC
TRBV6-2/TRBV6-3,TRBJ2-7,TRBD2,few,CASSYSSSQTSGRWYEQYF,TGTGCCAGCAGTTACTCGAGTTCCCAAACTAGCGGGAGATGGTACGAGCAGTACTTC
TRBV14,TRBJ2-2,TRBD2,-,CASSRTSGKAGELFF,TGTGCCAGCAGCCGAACTAGCGGGAAGGCCGGGGAGCTGTTTTTT
TRBV30,TRBJ1-5,-,-,CAWSVPRAIPGNQPQHF,TGTGCCTGGAGCGTACCCCGGGCCATTCCTGGCAATCAGCCCCAGCATTTT
TRBV29-1,TRBJ1-1,-,-,CSVPLSGGDTEAFF,TGCAGCGTACCCCTCAGTGGGGGAGACACTGAAGCTTTCTTT
TRBV9,TRBJ2-1,TRBD2,-,CASSAREGLRYNEQFF,TGTGCCAGCAGCGCTAGGGAGGGACTACGATACAATGAGCAGTTCTTC
TRBV7-9,TRBJ1-3,-,-,CASSLAGSSGNTIYF,TGTGCCAGCAGCTTAGCCGGGAGCTCTGGAAACACCATATATTTT
TRBV28,TRBJ2-1,-,-,CASGSDEQFF,TGTGCCAGCGGATCGGATGAGCAGTTCTTC
TRBV5-1,TRBJ2-2,TRBD2,-,CASSLALAGGRTGELFF,TGCGCCAGCAGCTTGGCTTTAGCGGGAGGACGGACCGGGGAGCTGTTTTTT
TRBV13,TRBJ1-1,TRBD1,once,CASSFRDRDTEAFF,TGTGCCAGCAGCTTCCGGGACAGGGACACTGAAGCTTTCTTT
TRBV5-4,TRBJ2-3,TRBD1,-,CASSTGTGRTDTQYF,TGTGCCAGCAGCACCGGGACAGGGAGAACAGATACGCAGTATTTT
TRBV2,TRBJ1-1,-,-,CASPQGRVTEAFF,TGTGCCAGCCCGCAGGGGAGGGTCACTGAAGCTTTCTTT
TRBV18,TRBJ2-7,TRBD1,-,CASSNSGTGFSEQYF,TGTGCCAGCTCAAACTCCGGGACAGGGTTCTCCGAGCAGTACTTC